The 5 T cell receptor beta chains presented below share a single source sample, sequenced in a study of graft-versus-host responses after intestinal transplantation. This table comes from immunoSEQ multiplex PCR, and its TCRdb copy is limited to in-frame clones, with some not included. The sample contains about 93,000 clones, roughly four fifths of which appear only once. Their recognized antigens are unknown. The sample was unstimulated CD4+ T cells sorted from spleen or lymph node cells, taken before intestinal transplant. The receptors derive from a human donor who received an intestinal transplant.

This rearrangement joins TRBV6-6 to TRBJ1-5, with 10 bases fitting TRBD1. The V and J ends lost 2 bases and 5 bases, in that order; junction bases with no gene match: 3. The CDR3 has 15 residues. Germline V gene lookup returns CDR1 MNHNY and CDR2 SVGAGI (reference sequence). This CDR3 is CASSYKGQGHQPQHF. The CDR3 DNA reads as TGTGCCAGCAGTTACAAGGGACAGGGGCATCAGCCCCAGCATTTT.

This chain connects TRBV5-4 to TRBJ1-6; possibly TRBD1 for D (5 bases). The CDR3 is 18 residues long. Trimming cost V 0 bases and J 0 bases, with 13 bases left between them. Germline V gives CDR1 SGHNT, CDR2 YYREEE (reference sequence). In DNA form, the CDR3 reads TGTGCCAGCAGCTTGGTTTCTTCAGGGCGCTCCTATAATTCACCCCTCCACTTT. This codes for CASSLVSSGRSYNSPLHF.

J is TRBJ2-7 and V is TRBV6-5, with 12 bases lining up with TRBD1. V was clipped by 4 bases and J by 4 bases; unmatched bases: 2. This CDR3 region has 14 residues. Per germline, CDR1 MNHEY and CDR2 SVGAGI. The CDR3 is CASSWGQGAYEQYF. DNA of the CDR3: TGTGCCAGCAGTTGGGGACAGGGGGCTTACGAGCAGTACTTC.

The chain employs TRBV7-6 and TRBJ2-1; maybe TRBD1 (6 bases). Trimming took 2 bases from V and 2 from J, leaving 13 bases between them. The CDR3 spans 16 residues. Germline V lookup: CDR1 SGHVS, CDR2 FNYEAQ. DNA of the CDR3: TGTGCCAGCAGCTTAATGGGACACCTCGCCTACAATGAGCAGTTCTTC. It translates to CASSLMGHLAYNEQFF.

In DNA, the CDR3 is TGTGCCAGCAGTTTTTACTTCTCGGACAGGGAGGACGAGCAGTACTTC. It encodes CASSFYFSDREDEQYF. J is TRBJ2-7 and V is TRBV28; TRBD1 matches at 8 bases. Trimming took 3 bases from V and 5 from J; bases not matched to a gene: 12. Per germline, CDR1 MDHEN and CDR2 SYDVKM. The CDR3 has 16 residues.